This is a list of T cell receptor beta chains from one sample in a study of HIV-infected children after antiretroviral therapy interruption. TCRdb processed the 3' RACE reads anew with MiXCR; each CDR3 protein has one entry. The sample carries about 89,000 distinct CDR3 sequences, under 8% recorded once. Sequences were derived from CD45RA+ CD4+ T cells from PBMCs, pooled from several time points, sampled from a donor given antiretroviral therapy, either interrupted or continuous. The receptors were gathered from a pool of human donors with HIV. Each CDR3 is given with its conserved first and last residue. D genes are given only for firm matches. Some rows mark clone size as missing; the rest say once, few, many or name a class of expanded clone.

D gene	V gene	clone size	J gene	CDR3 protein	CDR3 DNA
TRBD1	TRBV18	many	TRBJ1-6	CASSPIPAGGGSPLHF	TGTGCCAGCTCACCAATACCAGCAGGGGGCGGTTCACCCCTCCACTTT
TRBD2	TRBV12-3/TRBV12-4	.	TRBJ2-4	CASTAPSGGADIQYF	TGTGCCAGCACCGCCCCTAGCGGGGGGGCGGACATTCAGTACTTC
TRBD2	TRBV5-4	medium-sized	TRBJ2-3	CASSSRLAGPTDTQYF	TGTGCCAGCAGCAGTAGACTAGCGGGACCCACAGATACGCAGTATTTT
.	TRBV7-6	many	TRBJ2-7	CASSSLPGRSYEQYF	TGTGCCAGCAGCTCCCTCCCGGGGAGGAGCTACGAGCAGTACTTC
.	TRBV5-6	medium-sized	TRBJ2-6	CASNTRSGANVLTF	TGTGCCAGCAACACACGGTCTGGGGCCAACGTCCTGACTTTC
.	TRBV10-2	medium-sized	TRBJ1-5	CASSESRQYNQPQHF	TGCGCCAGCAGTGAGTCGCGTCAGTACAATCAGCCCCAGCATTTT
.	TRBV30	many	TRBJ2-7	CACTPGDSPSYF	TGTGCCTGTACACCGGGGGACAGTCCCTCGTACTTC
TRBD2	TRBV19	many	TRBJ2-1	CATIAGTGYNEQFF	TGTGCCACTATAGCGGGAACGGGCTACAATGAGCAGTTCTTC
.	TRBV2	.	TRBJ1-4	CASRSTGTTNEKLFF	TGTGCCAGCAGATCTACCGGGACAACGAATGAAAAACTGTTTTTT
.	TRBV18	few	TRBJ2-3	CASSPLLAGPDTQYF	TGTGCCAGCTCACCACTCTTGGCAGGGCCAGATACGCAGTATTTT
.	TRBV13	many	TRBJ1-1	CASSSDQRGTEAFF	TGTGCCAGCAGCTCGGACCAAAGGGGGACTGAAGCTTTCTTT
TRBD1	TRBV6-1	medium-sized	TRBJ2-1	CASSGTGVNEQFF	TGTGCCAGCAGCGGGACAGGGGTCAATGAGCAGTTCTTC
.	TRBV7-2	many	TRBJ2-2	CASSEGGWGDTGELFF	TGTGCCAGCAGCGAAGGAGGCTGGGGGGACACCGGGGAGCTGTTTTTT
.	TRBV15	many	TRBJ2-1	CATSRDRGTYNEQFF	TGTGCCACCAGCAGAGATCGAGGGACTTACAATGAGCAGTTCTTC
.	TRBV27	many	TRBJ1-5	CASSSTTRQYNQPQHF	TGTGCCAGCAGTTCCACAACCCGACAGTACAATCAGCCCCAGCATTTT
TRBD2	TRBV7-2	many	TRBJ2-1	CASSSGTSGGAGQFF	TGTGCCAGCAGCTCCGGGACTAGCGGGGGGGCAGGTCAGTTCTTC
.	TRBV12-3/TRBV12-4	many	TRBJ1-6	CASSTGPSPLHF	TGTGCCAGCAGTACAGGGCCTTCACCCCTCCACTTT
.	TRBV12-3/TRBV12-4	few	TRBJ2-1	CASSFYDEQFF	TGTGCCAGCAGTTTCTATGATGAGCAGTTCTTC
TRBD2	TRBV6-1	many	TRBJ2-1	CASRTSGGRDEQFF	TGTGCCAGCAGAACCAGCGGGGGGAGGGATGAGCAGTTCTTC
.	TRBV5-1	many	TRBJ2-4	CASSGEPGKLAKNIQYF	TGCGCCAGCAGCGGCGAACCAGGGAAACTAGCCAAAAACATTCAGTACTTC
.	TRBV20-1	many	TRBJ1-6	CSAREGEGGSPLHF	TGCAGTGCTAGGGAGGGGGAGGGCGGATCACCCCTCCACTTT
TRBD2	TRBV7-3	many	TRBJ2-1	CASSLTSGEPYNEQFF	TGTGCCAGCAGCTTAACTAGCGGGGAGCCCTACAATGAGCAGTTCTTC
.	TRBV5-1	.	TRBJ2-1	CASSPFARGAGNEQFF	TGCGCCAGCAGCCCGTTTGCCCGGGGGGCGGGCAATGAGCAGTTCTTC
.	TRBV5-1	many	TRBJ1-1	CASSLRTDRGTEAFF	TGCGCCAGCAGCTTGCGGACAGACAGAGGAACTGAAGCTTTCTTT
.	TRBV7-8	many	TRBJ2-5	CASSRDSQTQYF	TGTGCCAGCAGCCGGGACTCTCAGACCCAGTACTTC
.	TRBV23-1	many	TRBJ2-7	CASSQSRRGGHRTDEQYF	TGCGCCAGCAGTCAATCGCGGAGAGGGGGTCATAGAACGGACGAGCAGTACTTC
TRBD2	TRBV6-6	many	TRBJ2-1	CASSNSGGQYNEQFF	TGTGCCAGCAGCAATAGCGGGGGCCAGTACAATGAGCAGTTCTTC
.	TRBV15	.	TRBJ2-3	CATSRDLLASTDTQYF	TGTGCCACCAGCAGAGATCTATTGGCTAGCACAGATACGCAGTATTTT
.	TRBV12-3/TRBV12-4	many	TRBJ1-5	CASRGTTSNQPQHF	TGTGCCAGCAGGGGGACGACTAGCAATCAGCCCCAGCATTTT
TRBD1	TRBV12-3/TRBV12-4	many	TRBJ1-2	CASSLGGTGGSGYTF	TGTGCCAGCAGCCTGGGAGGGACAGGGGGCTCTGGCTACACCTTC
TRBD2	TRBV10-3	.	TRBJ2-6	CAISRDIGLAGGVGANVLTF	TGTGCCATCAGCCGAGATATCGGACTAGCGGGGGGAGTTGGGGCCAACGTCCTGACTTTC
TRBD2	TRBV29-1	many	TRBJ2-1	CSVAEGGGWNEQFF	TGCAGCGTTGCTGAGGGCGGGGGATGGAATGAGCAGTTCTTC
TRBD1	TRBV7-9	many	TRBJ2-7	CASSLTGQGLYEQYF	TGTGCCAGCAGCCTGACAGGACAGGGCCTCTACGAGCAGTACTTC
.	TRBV7-2	few	TRBJ2-1	CASSLGPDQGEQFF	TGTGCCAGCAGCTTAGGCCCCGACCAGGGTGAGCAGTTCTTC
.	TRBV11-1	many	TRBJ2-7	CASSSNGVPGEQYF	TGTGCCAGCAGCTCTAACGGGGTGCCGGGCGAGCAGTACTTC
.	TRBV20-1	many	TRBJ2-7	CSASTTVGEQYF	TGCAGTGCCAGTACCACCGTGGGCGAGCAGTACTTC
.	TRBV12-3/TRBV12-4	.	TRBJ2-7	CASSLETGSFNAPQQYF	TGTGCCAGCAGTTTAGAAACGGGGTCTTTCAACGCCCCACAGCAGTACTTC
TRBD1	TRBV5-1	.	TRBJ2-3	CASSLRDRGRDTQYF	TGCGCCAGCAGCCTCCGGGACAGGGGACGAGATACGCAGTATTTT
.	TRBV19	.	TRBJ2-2	CASSTATNTGELFF	TGTGCCAGTAGTACCGCTACGAACACCGGGGAGCTGTTTTTT
.	TRBV21-1	.	TRBJ2-4	CASSKGRPDRTSGSEGAKNIQYF	TGTGCCAGCAGCAAAGGTCGGCCCGATAGGACTAGCGGGAGTGAGGGGGCCAAAAACATTCAGTACTTC
.	TRBV5-1	many	TRBJ2-7	CASSYTVHEPWEQYF	TGCGCCAGCAGCTATACAGTCCACGAACCGTGGGAGCAGTACTTC